This T cell receptor (beta chain) was recorded in a study of T cells after yellow fever vaccination. A single record per CDR3 protein comes from TCRdb applying MiXCR to the 5' RACE reads. The sample carries 400,000 or so distinct CDR3 sequences, 6.2% recorded once. From germline, CDR1 is MNHEY and CDR2 SVGAGI. Losses at the gene ends were 8 bases for V and 3 bases for J; bases not matched to a gene: 6. This CDR3 is 14 amino acids long. The starting material was PBMCs, obtained 5 days after the yellow fever booster vaccination. J is TRBJ2-2 and V is TRBV6-5; 7 bases line up with TRBD2. The clonotype originates from a man younger than 40 who received the YFV17D yellow fever vaccine. The CDR3 spells CASYSRGDTGELFF. The CDR3 DNA reads as TGTGCCAGCTACTCTCGGGGGGACACCGGGGAGCTGTTTTTT.